One sample yielded the 8 T cell receptor beta chains listed below, sequenced in a study of cytomegalovirus exposure and HLA in healthy donors. PCR used 60 Vbeta primers and 13 Jbeta primers. Here immunoSEQ multiplex PCR was the method, and the copy in TCRdb shows in-frame clones only, minus some. The sample carries 200,000 or so clones, 65% to 80% recorded once. What was sequenced was PBMCs. The receptors originated from a girl aged 2 to 10 in good health and CMV-seronegative.

CDR3 amino acids: CASLTIYNEQFF. CDR3 nucleotide sequence: TGTGCCAGCCTGACTATATACAATGAGCAGTTCTTC. V is TRBV2 and J is TRBJ2-1; a weak D match, TRBD2 (5 bases). The V gene's germline CDR1 is SNHLY and CDR2 FYNNEI. Between the trimmed V and J ends, which lost 8 bases and 4 bases, there was a span of 9 bases. The CDR3 runs 12 residues.

The chain is built from TRBV4-2 and TRBJ2-3, with 9 nucleotides matching TRBD2. From germline, CDR1 is LGHNA and CDR2 YNFKEQ. The CDR3 has 17 amino acids. V shed 0 bases, J shed 1 base, and the junction held 5 bases outside the gene matches. The CDR3 protein is CASSQERQREGTDTQYF. In DNA form, the CDR3 reads TGTGCCAGCAGCCAAGAAAGACAGCGGGAGGGCACAGATACGCAGTATTTT.

V gene TRBV30 combines with J gene TRBJ2-7; TRBD1 is a possible D gene (6 bases). V lost 4 bases to trimming and J lost 7 bases, with 17 bases between them. This CDR3 contains 13 residues. From germline, CDR1 is GTSNPN and CDR2 SVGIG (reference sequence). CDR3 loop: CAWKRGTIGEQYF. CDR3 bases: TGTGCCTGGAAAAGGGGGACAATCGGTGAGCAGTACTTC.

In nucleotides, the CDR3 is TGTGCCAGCAGTTACTCGAGTATGGGACAGGGGAATGAGCAGTTCTTC. Its protein is CASSYSSMGQGNEQFF. The gene calls are TRBV6-5 and TRBJ2-1; TRBD1 matches 10 bases. CDR1 and CDR2 (germline): MNHEY, SVGAGI. This CDR3 spans 16 amino acids. Unmatched junction bases numbered 6, after V lost 0 bases and J lost 7 bases.

This clone has just one count. Relative to the germline gene, one junction end is altered; a read error may explain this. The chain has TRBV7-9 and TRBJ2-7, with 12 bases matching TRBD2. Per germline, CDR1 SEHNR and CDR2 FQNEAQ (reference sequence). This CDR3 is 17 amino acids long. The CDR3 coding sequence is TGTTCCAGCAGCTTAGGCCTAGCGGGAGGGCCTGGGTACGAGCAGTACTTC. Translated: CSSSLGLAGGPGYEQYF.

The rearrangement joins TRBV4-1 to TRBJ2-3; D is uncertain. The CDR3 is 16 amino acids. Looked up from germline, CDR1 is MGHRA and CDR2 is YSYEKL. V was trimmed by 1 base and J by 0 bases, leaving 11 bases between them. CDR3 bases: TGCGCCAGCAGCCAAGCCCGCCTATCTAGCACAGATACGCAGTATTTT. Its translation is CASSQARLSSTDTQYF.

The J gene is TRBJ2-7, the V gene TRBV12-2; TRBD1, as called in the table, went unchecked against the DNA. TRBV12-2 is a known pseudogene. CDR3 length equals 18 residues. The CDR3: CASRLARGTGGPNYEQYF. DNA for the CDR3: TGTGCAAGTCGCTTAGCTCGGGGGACAGGGGGCCCTAACTACGAGCAGTACTTC.

This clone was seen a single time. The chain combines TRBV27 with TRBJ1-2; perhaps TRBD1 as D (6 bases). The CDR3 is 15 residues long. The V end was cut by 0 bases, the J end by 4 bases, with 12 bases between. Germline CDR1 and CDR2: MNHEY and SMNVEV (reference sequence). DNA for the CDR3: TGTGCCAGCAGTTTATCGCAACAGGGTTTCTATGGCTACACCTTC. Protein sequence: CASSLSQQGFYGYTF.